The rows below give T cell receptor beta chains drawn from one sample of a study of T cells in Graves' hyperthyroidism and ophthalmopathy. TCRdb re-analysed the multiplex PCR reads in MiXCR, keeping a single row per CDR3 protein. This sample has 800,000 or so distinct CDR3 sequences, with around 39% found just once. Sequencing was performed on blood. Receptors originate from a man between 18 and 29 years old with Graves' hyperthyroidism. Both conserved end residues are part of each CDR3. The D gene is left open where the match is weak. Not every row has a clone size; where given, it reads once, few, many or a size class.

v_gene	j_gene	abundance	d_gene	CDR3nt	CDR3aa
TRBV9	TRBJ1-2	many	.	TGTGCCAGCAGCGTAGGGAACATTGGACGATATGGCTACACCTTC	CASSVGNIGRYGYTF
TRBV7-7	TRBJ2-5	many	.	TGTGCTAGCAGCTTCGGCCCAGAAGAGACCCAGTACTTC	CASSFGPEETQYF
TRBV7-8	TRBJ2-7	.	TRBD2	TGTGCCAGCAGCCTTTCAGCGGGAGGGAGGGACGAGCAGTACTTC	CASSLSAGGRDEQYF
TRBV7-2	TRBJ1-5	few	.	TGTGCCATAGGGGCGCGTAATCAGCCCCAGCATTTT	CAIGARNQPQHF
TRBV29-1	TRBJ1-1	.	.	TGCAGCGTCGCTGCGGGGGGCGTCGGGACTGAGGCTTTCTTT	CSVAAGGVGTEAFF
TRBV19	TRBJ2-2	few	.	TGTGCCAGTAGGAAAGGGGCCGGGGAGCTGTTTTTT	CASRKGAGELFF
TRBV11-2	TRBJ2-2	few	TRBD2	TGTGCCTACACGGGACTAGCGGGAGGAACCGGGGAGCTGTTTTTT	CAYTGLAGGTGELFF
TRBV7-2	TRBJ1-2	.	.	TGTGCCAGCAGCCTCAGGGGTCTCTATGGCTACACCTTC	CASSLRGLYGYTF
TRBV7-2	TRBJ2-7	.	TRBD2	TGTGCCAGCAGCGCGCGATGGACTAGCGGGGGCTCGTACGAGCAGTACTTC	CASSARWTSGGSYEQYF
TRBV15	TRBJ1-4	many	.	TGTGCCACCAGCCCTCCCCGCGGAAACAGCTATTTT	CATSPPRGNSYF
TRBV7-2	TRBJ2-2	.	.	TGTGCCAGCAGCCTGGCCAGGGTGGACACCGGGGAGCTGTTTTTT	CASSLARVDTGELFF
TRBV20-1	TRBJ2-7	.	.	TGCAGTGCTCAAGGGGCCAGGGACGAGCAGTACTTC	CSAQGARDEQYF
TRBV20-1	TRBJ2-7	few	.	TGCAGTGCTGAAACCCAGGACAGCTACGAGCAGTACTTC	CSAETQDSYEQYF
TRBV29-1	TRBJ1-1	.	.	TGCAGCACCAAGACAGGTGGGAACACTGAAGCTTTCTTT	CSTKTGGNTEAFF
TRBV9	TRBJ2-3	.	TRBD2	TGTGCCAGCAGCGTAGGACTAGCGGGGGCGGATACGCAGTATTTT	CASSVGLAGADTQYF